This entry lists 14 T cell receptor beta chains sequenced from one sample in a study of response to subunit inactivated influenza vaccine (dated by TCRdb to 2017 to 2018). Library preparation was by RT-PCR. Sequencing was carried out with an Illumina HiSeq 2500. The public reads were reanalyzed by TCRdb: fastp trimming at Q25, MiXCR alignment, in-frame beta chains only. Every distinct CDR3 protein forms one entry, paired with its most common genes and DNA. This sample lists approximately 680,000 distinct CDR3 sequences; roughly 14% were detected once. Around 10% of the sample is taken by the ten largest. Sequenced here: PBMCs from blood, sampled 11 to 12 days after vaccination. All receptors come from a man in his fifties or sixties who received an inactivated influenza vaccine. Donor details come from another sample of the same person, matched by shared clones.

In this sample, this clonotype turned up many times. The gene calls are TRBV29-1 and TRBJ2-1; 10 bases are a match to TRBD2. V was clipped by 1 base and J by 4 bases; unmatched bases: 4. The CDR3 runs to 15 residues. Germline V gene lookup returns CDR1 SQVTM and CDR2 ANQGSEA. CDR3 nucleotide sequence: TGCAGCGTTGAAGTAGCGGGAGGTAATTACAATGAGCAGTTCTTC. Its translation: CSVEVAGGNYNEQFF.

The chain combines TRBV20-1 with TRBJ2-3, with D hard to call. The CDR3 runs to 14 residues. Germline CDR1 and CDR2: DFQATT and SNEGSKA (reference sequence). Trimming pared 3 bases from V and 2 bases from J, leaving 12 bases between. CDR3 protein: CSASHSDSTDTQYF. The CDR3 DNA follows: TGCAGTGCTAGCCACAGTGACTCCACAGATACGCAGTATTTT.

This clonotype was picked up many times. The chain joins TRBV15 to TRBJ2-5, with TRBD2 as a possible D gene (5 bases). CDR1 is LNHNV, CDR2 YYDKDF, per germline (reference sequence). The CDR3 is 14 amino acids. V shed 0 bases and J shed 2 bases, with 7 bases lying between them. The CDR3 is CATSREDLQETQYF. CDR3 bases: TGTGCCACCAGCAGAGAGGACTTGCAAGAGACCCAGTACTTC. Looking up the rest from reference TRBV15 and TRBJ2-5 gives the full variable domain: DAMVIQNPRYQVTQFGKPVTLSCSQTLNHNVMYWYQQKSSQAPKLLFHYYDKDFNNEADTPDNFQSRRPNTSFCFLDIRSPGLGDTAMYLCATSREDLQETQYFGPGTRLLVL.

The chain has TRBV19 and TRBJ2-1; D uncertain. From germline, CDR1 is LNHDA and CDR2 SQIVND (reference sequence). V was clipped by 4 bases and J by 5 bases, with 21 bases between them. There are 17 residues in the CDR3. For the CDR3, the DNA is TGTGCCAGTAGTAACCCTATTAGAAGAATCAAGAACAATGAGCAGTTCTTC. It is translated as CASSNPIRRIKNNEQFF. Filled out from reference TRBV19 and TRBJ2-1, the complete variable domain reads DGGITQSPKYLFRKEGQNVTLSCEQNLNHDAMYWYRQDPGQGLRLIYYSQIVNDFQKGDIAEGYSVSREKKESFPLTVTSAQKNPTAFYLCASSNPIRRIKNNEQFFGPGTRLTVL.

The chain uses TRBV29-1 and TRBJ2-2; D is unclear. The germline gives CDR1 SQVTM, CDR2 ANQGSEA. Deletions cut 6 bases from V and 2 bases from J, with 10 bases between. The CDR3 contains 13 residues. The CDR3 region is CSVVDGNTGELFF. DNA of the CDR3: TGCAGCGTGGTGGACGGTAACACCGGGGAGCTGTTTTTT.

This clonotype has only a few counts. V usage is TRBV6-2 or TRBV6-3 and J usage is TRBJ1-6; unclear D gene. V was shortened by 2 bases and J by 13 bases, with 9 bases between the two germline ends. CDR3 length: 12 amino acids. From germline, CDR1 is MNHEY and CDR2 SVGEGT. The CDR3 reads CASSYEIPPLHF. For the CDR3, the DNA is TGTGCCAGCAGTTACGAGATACCCCCCCTCCACTTT.

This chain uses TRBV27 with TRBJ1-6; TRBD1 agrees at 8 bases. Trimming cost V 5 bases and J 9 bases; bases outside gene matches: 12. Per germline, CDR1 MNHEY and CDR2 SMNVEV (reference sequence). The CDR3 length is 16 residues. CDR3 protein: CASSVTGGGVGSPLHF. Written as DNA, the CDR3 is TGTGCCAGCAGTGTAACAGGGGGAGGGGTAGGTTCACCCCTCCACTTT.

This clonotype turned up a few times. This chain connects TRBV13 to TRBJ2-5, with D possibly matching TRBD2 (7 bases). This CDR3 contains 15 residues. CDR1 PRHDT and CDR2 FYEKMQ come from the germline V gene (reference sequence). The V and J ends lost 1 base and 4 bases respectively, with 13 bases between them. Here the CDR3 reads CASSLAGGQGETQYF. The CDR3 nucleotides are TGTGCCAGCAGCTTAGCCGGGGGGCAGGGAGAGACCCAGTACTTC.

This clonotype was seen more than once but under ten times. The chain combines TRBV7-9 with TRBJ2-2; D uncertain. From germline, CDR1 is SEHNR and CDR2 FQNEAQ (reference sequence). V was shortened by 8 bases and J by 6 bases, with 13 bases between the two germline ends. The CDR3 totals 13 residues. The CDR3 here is CASGRVGAGELFF. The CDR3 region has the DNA TGTGCCAGCGGTAGGGTCGGCGCCGGGGAGCTGTTTTTT.

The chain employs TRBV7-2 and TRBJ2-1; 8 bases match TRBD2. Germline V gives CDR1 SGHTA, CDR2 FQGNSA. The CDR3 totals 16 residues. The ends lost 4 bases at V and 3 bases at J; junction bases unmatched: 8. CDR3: CASSSMGLGGYNEQFF. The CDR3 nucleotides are TGTGCCAGCAGCTCGATGGGACTAGGAGGCTACAATGAGCAGTTCTTC.

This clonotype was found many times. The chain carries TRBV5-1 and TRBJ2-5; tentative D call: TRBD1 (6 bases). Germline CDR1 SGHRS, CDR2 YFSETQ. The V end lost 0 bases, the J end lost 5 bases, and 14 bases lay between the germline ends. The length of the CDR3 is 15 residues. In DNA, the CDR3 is TGCGCCAGCAGCTTGGGTCAGGGGTCGGGCGAGACCCAGTACTTC. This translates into CASSLGQGSGETQYF. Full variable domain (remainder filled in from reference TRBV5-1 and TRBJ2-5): KAGVTQTPRYLIKTRGQQVTLSCSPISGHRSVSWYQQTPGQGLQFLFEYFSETQRNKGNFPGRFSGRQFSNSRSEMNVSTLELGDSALYLCASSLGQGSGETQYFGPGTRLLVL.

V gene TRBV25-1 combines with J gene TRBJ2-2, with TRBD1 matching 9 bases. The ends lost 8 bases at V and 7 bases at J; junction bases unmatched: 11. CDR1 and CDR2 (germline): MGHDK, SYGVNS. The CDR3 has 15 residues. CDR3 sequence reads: CASGPGTGYFGELFF. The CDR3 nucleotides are TGTGCCAGCGGTCCCGGGACAGGGTATTTCGGGGAGCTGTTTTTT.

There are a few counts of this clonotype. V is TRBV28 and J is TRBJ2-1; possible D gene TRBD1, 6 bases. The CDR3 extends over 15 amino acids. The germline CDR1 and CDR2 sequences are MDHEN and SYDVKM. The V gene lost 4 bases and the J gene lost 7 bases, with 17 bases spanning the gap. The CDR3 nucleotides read TGTGCCAGCAGTTCTCCCTTGGGGGCGCGTAATGAGCAGTTCTTC. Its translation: CASSSPLGARNEQFF.

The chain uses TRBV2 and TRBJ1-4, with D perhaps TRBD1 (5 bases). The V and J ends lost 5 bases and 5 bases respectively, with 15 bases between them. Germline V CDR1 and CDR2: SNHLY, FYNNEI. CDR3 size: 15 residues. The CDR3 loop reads CASSRGPGENEKLFF. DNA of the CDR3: TGTGCCAGCAGTCGGGGACCGGGAGAAAATGAAAAACTGTTTTTT. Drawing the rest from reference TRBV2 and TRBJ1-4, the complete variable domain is EPEVTQTPSHQVTQMGQEVILRCVPISNHLYFYWYRQILGQKVEFLVSFYNNEISEKSEIFDDQFSVERPDGSNFTLKIRSTKLEDSAMYFCASSRGPGENEKLFFGSGTQLSVL.